The 20 T cell receptor beta chains below were found in one sample sequenced in a study of T cells in Graves' hyperthyroidism and ophthalmopathy. From RNA transcripts, TCR beta CDR3 regions were amplified. The HTBI primer set served for first-round RT-PCR of the TCR CDR3. TCRdb analysed the multiplex PCR reads with MiXCR anew, one entry per CDR3 protein. The sample has more than 350,000 distinct CDR3 sequences; 13% to 15% are singletons. Material: blood. The origin of the receptors is a woman aged 60-75 years with Graves' ophthalmopathy.

The rearrangement links TRBV15 to TRBJ2-1; 12 bases match TRBD2. Germline CDR1 reads LNHNV; CDR2 reads YYDKDF (reference sequence). V shed 3 bases and J 9 bases; nucleotides not matched to a gene: 9. CDR3 size: 16 residues. Written as DNA, the CDR3 is TGTGCCACCAGCAGCCGGGCTAGCGGGAGGGCCGGTGAGCAGTTCTTC. Protein product: CATSSRASGRAGEQFF.

This sequence joins TRBV28 and TRBJ1-2; D perhaps matches TRBD1 (6 bases). Germline CDR1 MDHEN, CDR2 SYDVKM. V shed 2 bases and J shed 4 bases, with 17 bases lying between them. The CDR3 is 16 residues long. The CDR3 region is CASSLIGGGGRYGYTF. In nucleotides, the CDR3 is TGTGCCAGCAGTTTAATAGGAGGAGGGGGGCGCTATGGCTACACCTTC.

At least ten counts were recorded for this clonotype. The rearrangement uses TRBV2 and TRBJ1-5, with D tentatively TRBD1 (5 bases). Germline CDR1 SNHLY, CDR2 FYNNEI. The V end lost 5 bases, the J end lost 7 bases, and 15 bases lay between the germline ends. The CDR3 has 14 residues. CDR3 amino acids: CASSTRSGGQPQHF. The CDR3 DNA reads as TGTGCCAGCAGTACCAGGTCCGGGGGGCAGCCCCAGCATTTT.

This clonotype was recorded at least ten times. The chain couples TRBV28 to TRBJ2-3; D uncertain. Germline V lookup: CDR1 MDHEN, CDR2 SYDVKM. CDR3 length: 12 residues. V dropped 5 bases and J dropped 7 bases, with 10 bases sitting between them. The CDR3 reads CASSAASNTQYF. DNA for the CDR3: TGTGCCAGCAGTGCCGCATCAAATACGCAGTATTTT.

This clonotype was counted ten times or more. The chain is built from TRBV7-2 and TRBJ2-2, with 12 bases that match TRBD2. The V gene end was trimmed by 5 bases and the J gene end by 6 bases; junction bases not matched to a gene: 4. The CDR3 runs to 15 residues. Germline CDR1 SGHTA, CDR2 FQGNSA. The CDR3 bases are TGTGCCAGCAGCGTTCGACTAGCGGGAGCCGGGGAGCTGTTTTTT. Its translation: CASSVRLAGAGELFF.

This clonotype has ten or more counts. The chain links TRBV3-1 to TRBJ2-1; 12 nucleotides match TRBD2. V trimming: 2 bases; J trimming: 6 bases; junction bases outside the gene matches: 2. There are 15 residues in the CDR3. The germline gives CDR1 LGHDT, CDR2 YNNKEL (reference sequence). CDR3 in amino acids: CASSQLAGGRNEQFF. The CDR3, as DNA: TGTGCCAGCAGCCAACTAGCGGGAGGGCGCAATGAGCAGTTCTTC.

The chain has TRBV29-1 and TRBJ2-2; 9 nucleotides agree with TRBD1. Germline V gene sequence: CDR1 SQVTM, CDR2 ANQGSEA. With 5 bases clipped from V and 1 base from J, the junction kept 8 bases outside the gene matches. This CDR3 spans 16 amino acids. The CDR3 DNA sequence: TGCAGCGTTAAGAGAGGGGGACAGGGGAACACCGGGGAGCTGTTTTTT. Protein sequence: CSVKRGGQGNTGELFF.

This clonotype was detected ten times or more. This chain joins TRBV2 and TRBJ2-7; the D gene is possibly TRBD2 (5 bases). Germline V gene lookup returns CDR1 SNHLY and CDR2 FYNNEI. This CDR3 spans 12 amino acids. The V gene lost 6 bases and the J gene lost 3 bases, with 9 bases spanning the gap. This chain's CDR3 is CASRDLHYEQYF. CDR3 sequence (DNA): TGTGCCAGCAGGGACTTGCACTACGAGCAGTACTTC.

To note about this clonotype: This could be a read error, since a much larger clone is one nucleotide away. V and J are TRBV29-1 and TRBJ2-7; 7 bases match TRBD1. The ends lost 6 bases at V and 0 bases at J; junction bases unmatched: 2. Per germline, CDR1 SQVTM and CDR2 ANQGSEA. There are 12 residues in the CDR3. CDR3 protein: CSVGQSSYEQYF. The DNA for the CDR3 is TGCAGCGTGGGACAGTCCTCCTACGAGCAGTACTTC.

This clonotype was seen repeatedly, ten times or more. The gene calls are TRBV20-1 and TRBJ2-1, with TRBD2 matching over 8 bases. Germline trimming cut 3 bases from V and 4 bases from J; bases unmatched to any gene: 8. Germline loops: CDR1 DFQATT, CDR2 SNEGSKA (reference sequence). There are 15 residues in the CDR3. The CDR3 is CSASRLTSGYNEQFF. For the CDR3, the DNA is TGCAGTGCTAGTCGTTTAACTAGCGGATACAATGAGCAGTTCTTC.

CDR3 nucleotide sequence: TGTGCCAGCAGCTCGGGGACAGGGCCAAAGCAGTACTTC. This encodes CASSSGTGPKQYF. The V and J genes are TRBV5-4 and TRBJ2-7, with 9 bases fitting TRBD1. CDR3 length: 13 residues. From germline, CDR1 is SGHNT and CDR2 YYREEE (reference sequence). The V gene end was trimmed by 3 bases and the J gene end by 8 bases; junction bases not matched to a gene: 6.

This clonotype has ten or more counts. This chain links TRBV30 with TRBJ1-4, with D uncertain. There are 14 residues in the CDR3. Germline V CDR1 and CDR2: GTSNPN, SVGIG (reference sequence). Trimming stripped 3 bases from V and 3 bases from J, with 11 bases between. CDR3 in amino acids: CAWSAVLSNEKLFF. The CDR3 DNA reads as TGTGCCTGGAGCGCCGTATTATCTAATGAAAAACTGTTTTTT.

With respect to this clonotype: A much larger clone sits a single nucleotide away, making a read error possible. The V gene is TRBV2, the J gene TRBJ1-5; perhaps TRBD1 as D (5 bases). Trimming left V 6 bases short and J 2 bases short, with 17 bases between. CDR3 length: 16 amino acids. From germline, CDR1 is SNHLY and CDR2 FYNNEI. CDR3 in amino acids: CASRVDGAYGNQPQHF. Here the CDR3 DNA reads TGTGCCAGCAGGGTTGACGGGGCGTACGGCAATCAGCCCCAGCATTTT.

This clonotype was observed at least ten times. The chain links TRBV6-1 to TRBJ2-7; 12 bases align to TRBD2. With V trimmed by 4 bases and J by 6 bases, 7 bases remained unmatched. From germline, CDR1 is MNHNS and CDR2 SASEGT. This CDR3 region has 15 residues. CDR3 bases: TGTGCCAGCAGTGGTTCTAGCGGGAGGGCCTTCGAGCAGTACTTC. Translated, it gives CASSGSSGRAFEQYF.

This clonotype came up many times. The V call is TRBV2, the J call TRBJ2-6, with D unclear. Germline assignment: CDR1 SNHLY and CDR2 FYNNEI. The CDR3 totals 17 residues. Trimming left V 6 bases short and J 0 bases short, with 15 bases between. Here the CDR3 reads CASSISAALSGANVLTF. In DNA, the CDR3 is TGTGCCAGCAGCATTTCAGCCGCCCTCTCTGGGGCCAACGTCCTGACTTTC. Full variable domain (rest looked up from reference TRBV2 and TRBJ2-6): EPEVTQTPSHQVTQMGQEVILRCVPISNHLYFYWYRQILGQKVEFLVSFYNNEISEKSEIFDDQFSVERPDGSNFTLKIRSTKLEDSAMYFCASSISAALSGANVLTFGAGSRLTVL.

The chain carries TRBV14 and TRBJ1-1; maybe TRBD1 (6 bases). Germline assignment: CDR1 SGHDN and CDR2 FVKESK. V was pared by 3 bases and J by 7 bases, with 12 bases between. This CDR3 region has 13 residues. The CDR3 DNA reads as TGTGCCAGCAGCCAGTTACAGGGAAATGAAGCTTTCTTT. It encodes CASSQLQGNEAFF. Variable domain in full (rest from reference TRBV14 and TRBJ1-1): EAGVTQFPSHSVIEKGQTVTLRCDPISGHDNLYWYRRVMGKEIKFLLHFVKESKQDESGMPNNRFLAERTGGTYSTLKVQPAELEDSGVYFCASSQLQGNEAFFGQGTRLTVV.

The sample holds many counts of this clonotype. The chain has TRBV7-3 and TRBJ1-5; D gene unclear. The germline V gene has CDR1 SGHTA and CDR2 FQGTGA. CDR3 length: 17 amino acids. V dropped 1 base and J dropped 5 bases, with 18 bases sitting between them. The DNA of the CDR3 is TGTGCCAGCAGCTTAATCGGTTCCCAAACGGGTGATCAGCCCCAGCATTTT. It yields the protein CASSLIGSQTGDQPQHF.

This clonotype was recorded a few times. The chain links TRBV6-5 to TRBJ2-5; D possibly corresponds to TRBD2 (6 bases). CDR1 MNHEY and CDR2 SVGAGI come from the germline V gene. This CDR3 region has 16 residues. Trimming took 0 bases from V and 0 from J, leaving 11 bases between them. In DNA form, the CDR3 reads TGTGCCAGCAGTTACTCGGGCGGGACCCACCAAGAGACCCAGTACTTC. Protein: CASSYSGGTHQETQYF.

This clonotype was seen ten or more times. The rearrangement links TRBV20-1 to TRBJ2-7; tentatively, D is TRBD2 (5 bases). Between the trimmed V and J ends, which lost 4 bases and 3 bases, there was a span of 10 bases. CDR3 length equals 12 residues. CDR1 and CDR2 from the germline V gene are DFQATT and SNEGSKA (reference sequence). DNA of the CDR3: TGCAGTGCTACTTGGGAGAACTACGAGCAGTACTTC. It is translated as CSATWENYEQYF.

The gene calls are TRBV7-9 and TRBJ2-5; weak D call: TRBD1 (5 bases). V lost 10 bases and J 5 bases, leaving 26 bases between the germline ends. Germline-derived CDR1 and CDR2 are SEHNR and FQNEAQ (reference sequence). The CDR3 spans 16 residues. CDR3 region: CATSGSRTLFSETQYF. CDR3 sequence (DNA): TGTGCCACCAGTGGCTCCCGGACACTTTTTAGTGAGACCCAGTACTTC.